The sequence of this T cell receptor (beta chain) was determined in a study of T cell responses to AZD1222 COVID-19 vaccine (TCRdb year 2021). With regard to the full study: A total of under 250 trial participants underwent TCR sequencing, of whom 200 to 220 had received two doses of AZD1222 and 26 had received two doses of the MenACWY control vaccine. Enrollment into the trials was organized by age into subgroups of 18-55, 56-69 and 70-plus years, and those subgroups contained 148, 28 and 57 TCR-sequenced participants, respectively.

The CDR3, from cysteine to phenylalanine, totals 14 residues. This entry keeps only the CDR3 DNA: 42 bases, framed from base 1. As encoded in the germline V gene, CDR1 is ENHRY while CDR2 is SYGVKD. V loses 6 bases of germline sequence and J loses 4 bases, and the interval between the two ends is 16 bases. The CDR3 regions of human TCRbeta chains were subjected to immunosequencing. The published analysis was carried out like this. Repertoire TCRs were matched against a reference library of SARS-CoV-2-specific TCRs generated with the MIRA antigen-specificity platform. Breadth meant the fraction of unique TCRs that were SARS-CoV-2-associated, whereas depth meant the fraction of total T cells that were SARS-CoV-2-associated. Each spike-specific TCR was assigned to its reactive spike region and to a CD4 or CD8 class using the MIRA data. Log10-transformed breadth and depth values were compared by one-way ANOVA with Sidak's multiple comparisons tests. In its TCRdb copy, this immuneACCESS table keeps in-frame sequences only and misses some clones. Where compared with another copy, unresolved V genes explain less than half of these, and the others have no known cause. The V and J calls and clone size come from that table; D and trimming were worked out from the DNA. The sample table contains fewer than 120,000 clones; only one count was recorded for 85% to 90% of them. The top ten hold 15% of the sample.

This clone was seen a few times. Its antigen is currently not known. Base qualities are not provided; no much larger clone lies one nucleotide away. Paper-wide results and their limitations: Conclusions about previously exposed vaccinees are limited, since just six or seven AZD1222 recipients were seropositive for SARS-CoV-2 at baseline. In the small 56-69-year group, the increase in depth fell short of significance, most likely because of low power. Spike-specific TCR breadth and depth rose significantly after two AZD1222 doses compared with day 0 and with MenACWY recipients. Reportedly, close to half of the unique spike-specific TCRs recognized epitopes lying outside the regions that are mutated in the B.1.351 and B.1.1.7 variants. CD4 TCRs associated with the vaccine covered the entire spike protein, and the dominant responses were in regions 160-218 and 743-854. Participants were mostly white British, with more females than males. The authors suggested clonal diversity may have been underestimated. Because no day 14 peak-response samples were available, repertoires were characterized only after the peak T cell response.

The intended sense of this specimen's time point label: about 28 days (+/-7) after the second vaccine dose. AZD1222 recipients with second doses at about 4 weeks or about 12 weeks were pooled, because spike-specific TCR depth and breadth did not differ between schedules. Vaccinee samples came from UK trials COV001 and COV002, including a single-blind randomized controlled phase 2/3 trial of AZD1222 (ChAdOx1 nCoV-19) in healthy adults. For TCRbeta chain sequencing, PBMC samples were collected from trial participants at day 0 and at day 28 after the second dose. This receptor chain uses TRBV10-3 and TRBJ2-7; no confident D gene assignment can be made. The sequencing here drew on peripheral blood, taken 28 days after the second AZD1222 dose. The source of this sequence is an adult who received the AZD1222 COVID-19 vaccine. The nucleotide sequence is given as TGTGCCATCAGCGCCCTCGGACCTTTGTACGAGCAGTACTTC. The translation is CAISALGPLYEQYF.